This T cell receptor beta chain derives from a study of CXCR3-negative and CXCR3-positive naive CD8 T cells. This CDR3 region has 15 residues. Per the germline V gene, CDR1 is SEHNR and CDR2 is FQNEAQ (reference sequence). About this clonotype: What it binds is not known.

Study-level results: Naive cells positive for CXCR3 carried more hydrophobic TRB CDR3s than CXCR3-negative ones.

5' RACE with UMI labels generated the TRB cDNA libraries. TCRdb reprocessed the 5' RACE reads and reports one entry per CDR3 protein, with no DNA. In all, the sample yields nearly 110,000 distinct CDR3 sequences. Naive CD8+ T cells showed CD45RO-CCR7+CD27+CD95-. Sequenced sample: naive CXCR3+ CD8+ T cells from blood. Subset meaning: CD45RO-CCR7+CD27+CD95- naive CD8+ T cells expressing CXCR3 (TNR3+). V is TRBV7-9 and J is TRBJ1-2. This TCR was sampled from a human donor in good health. Some clones in this sample may be carry-over from other donors' samples. This CDR3 is CASSLFAVLNYGYTF. Full variable domain (missing parts from reference TRBV7-9 and TRBJ1-2): DTGVSQNPRHKITKRGQNVTFRCDPISEHNRLYWYRQTLGQGPEFLTYFQNEAQLEKSRLLSDRFSAERPKGSFSTLEIQRTEQGDSAMYLCASSLFAVLNYGYTFGSGTRLTVV.